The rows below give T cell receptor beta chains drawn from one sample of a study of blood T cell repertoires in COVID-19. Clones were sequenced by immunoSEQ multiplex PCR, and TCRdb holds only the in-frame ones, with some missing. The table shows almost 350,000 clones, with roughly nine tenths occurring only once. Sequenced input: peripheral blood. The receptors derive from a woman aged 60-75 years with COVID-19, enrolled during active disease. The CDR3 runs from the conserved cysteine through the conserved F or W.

cdr3_aa: CASSTRDRLSGYTF; v_call: TRBV19; j_call: TRBJ1-2
cdr3_aa: CASSPLGGSEYNTIYF; v_call: TRBV18; j_call: TRBJ1-3
cdr3_aa: CASRRTATEAFF; v_call: TRBV27; j_call: TRBJ1-1
cdr3_aa: CATSDLGLEQYF; v_call: TRBV24-1; j_call: TRBJ2-7
cdr3_aa: CASSPRGRGEYGYTF; v_call: TRBV7-8; j_call: TRBJ1-2
cdr3_aa: CASSPFPGQGIGMNTEAFF; v_call: TRBV19; j_call: TRBJ1-1
cdr3_aa: CASSLLPGQKYGYTF; v_call: TRBV5-1; j_call: TRBJ1-2
cdr3_aa: CASSQVFRGNTEAFF; v_call: TRBV4-1; j_call: TRBJ1-1
cdr3_aa: CASSSPSGGSYNEQFF; v_call: TRBV11-1; j_call: TRBJ2-1
cdr3_aa: CASSFLTGTLLHF; v_call: TRBV11-2; j_call: TRBJ1-6
cdr3_aa: CASSLGRGAGSGELFF; v_call: TRBV11-2; j_call: TRBJ2-2
cdr3_aa: CASSFISGTYEQYF; v_call: TRBV7-9; j_call: TRBJ2-7
cdr3_aa: CASRPTSGGAFGELFF; v_call: TRBV19; j_call: TRBJ2-2
cdr3_aa: CASSPPSIAEAFF; v_call: TRBV28; j_call: TRBJ1-1
cdr3_aa: CASSRPGGYNEQFF; v_call: TRBV5-4; j_call: TRBJ2-1
cdr3_aa: CASSYAGGSYGYTF; v_call: TRBV6-5; j_call: TRBJ1-2
cdr3_aa: CASSPPRTPGQGTLEQYF; v_call: TRBV18; j_call: TRBJ2-7
cdr3_aa: CRDRGGNEQFF; v_call: TRBV20-1; j_call: TRBJ2-1
cdr3_aa: CASSPQGSVDTQYF; v_call: TRBV6-5; j_call: TRBJ2-3
cdr3_aa: CAISGFGGPPNYGYTF; v_call: TRBV10-3; j_call: TRBJ1-2
cdr3_aa: CASSSLSQGNEQFF; v_call: TRBV7-9; j_call: TRBJ2-1
cdr3_aa: CASSLRDRDPRGAFF; v_call: TRBV5-6; j_call: TRBJ1-1
cdr3_aa: CASSKRQGSGTEAFF; v_call: TRBV5-4; j_call: TRBJ1-1
cdr3_aa: CASSLLAGMYNEQFF; v_call: TRBV5-1; j_call: TRBJ2-1
cdr3_aa: CASSYSKKGQSNEKLFF; v_call: TRBV6-2/TRBV6-3; j_call: TRBJ1-4
cdr3_aa: CASTPTVNNSPLHF; v_call: TRBV7-8; j_call: TRBJ1-6
cdr3_aa: CASSFGQGGTYEQYF; v_call: TRBV7-6; j_call: TRBJ2-7
cdr3_aa: CASSVGRGSYNEQFF; v_call: TRBV9; j_call: TRBJ2-1
cdr3_aa: CASSFLRQGGAFF; v_call: TRBV27; j_call: TRBJ1-1